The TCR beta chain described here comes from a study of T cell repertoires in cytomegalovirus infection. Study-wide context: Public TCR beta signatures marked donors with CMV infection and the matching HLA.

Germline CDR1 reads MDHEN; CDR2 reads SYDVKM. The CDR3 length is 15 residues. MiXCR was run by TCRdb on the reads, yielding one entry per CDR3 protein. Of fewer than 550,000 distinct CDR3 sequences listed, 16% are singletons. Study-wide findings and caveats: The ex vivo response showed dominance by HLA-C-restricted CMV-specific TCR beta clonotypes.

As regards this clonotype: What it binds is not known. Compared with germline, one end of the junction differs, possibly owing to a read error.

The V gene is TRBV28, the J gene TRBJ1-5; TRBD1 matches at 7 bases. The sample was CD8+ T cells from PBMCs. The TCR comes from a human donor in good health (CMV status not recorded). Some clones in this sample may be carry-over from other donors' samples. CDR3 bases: TGTGCCAGCAGTCTAGGGGGCTATAGCAATCAGCCCCAGCTTTTT. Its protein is CASSLGGYSNQPQLF.